This passage covers 22 T cell receptor beta chains from one sample sequenced in a study of OX40 agonist ivuxolimab in advanced cancers. The data were produced by immunoSEQ multiplex PCR, yet TCRdb's version contains in-frame clones alone and is incomplete. Among under 70,000 clones listed, about 94% were seen once. The material sequenced was CD4+ or CD8+ T cells sorted from blood, taken in a trial of the OX40 agonist ivuxolimab. All receptors derive from an adult with an advanced solid tumor such as melanoma, head and neck, liver or kidney cancer.

The chain is built from TRBV7-9 and TRBJ2-1; 12 bases are a match to TRBD2. The CDR3 totals 16 residues. The V segment lost 5 bases and the J segment 7 bases; nucleotides outside the gene matches: 9. Per germline, CDR1 SEHNR and CDR2 FQNEAQ (reference sequence). As DNA, the CDR3 is TGTGCCAGCAGCACCACCCTAGCGGGGGGGCCGAATGAGCAGTTCTTC. Translation gives CASSTTLAGGPNEQFF.

This chain links TRBV5-1 with TRBJ1-5; D not resolved. Trimming left V 1 base short and J 7 bases short, with 9 bases between. Germline assignment: CDR1 SGHRS and CDR2 YFSETQ. The CDR3 is made up of 13 amino acids. The CDR3 loop reads CASSLPGGQPQHF. In DNA, the CDR3 is TGCGCCAGCAGCTTGCCAGGAGGACAGCCCCAGCATTTT.

The chain uses TRBV19 and TRBJ1-5; D is uncertain. Trimming stripped 1 base from V and 1 base from J, with 11 bases between. The CDR3 sequence is 16 residues long. Germline V CDR1 and CDR2: LNHDA, SQIVND (reference sequence). CDR3 nucleotide sequence: TGTGCCAGTAGTATAGGACACCCCCTAAGCAATCAGCCCCAGCATTTT. Its translation: CASSIGHPLSNQPQHF. Supplemented by reference TRBV19 and TRBJ1-5, the full variable domain reads DGGITQSPKYLFRKEGQNVTLSCEQNLNHDAMYWYRQDPGQGLRLIYYSQIVNDFQKGDIAEGYSVSREKKESFPLTVTSAQKNPTAFYLCASSIGHPLSNQPQHFGDGTRLSIL.

This chain connects TRBV10-3 to TRBJ1-6; no clear D. The CDR3 has 15 amino acids. Per the germline V gene, CDR1 is ENHRY and CDR2 is SYGVKD. V was shortened by 2 bases and J by 4 bases, with 9 bases between the two germline ends. CDR3 loop: CAISELGKYNSPLHF. Written as DNA, the CDR3 is TGTGCCATCAGTGAGCTCGGGAAATATAATTCACCCCTCCACTTT.

This chain joins TRBV6-4 and TRBJ2-7, with 9 bases identical to TRBD1. This CDR3 has 15 residues. The V and J ends lost 4 bases and 4 bases, in that order; junction bases with no gene match: 8. Germline V gene sequence: CDR1 MRHNA, CDR2 SNTAGT. CDR3 sequence reads: CASSVGTGLIYEQYF. Written as DNA, the CDR3 is TGTGCCAGCAGTGTTGGGACAGGGCTTATTTACGAGCAGTACTTC.

The sample holds one count of this clone. The chain carries TRBV9 and TRBJ1-1, with 7 nucleotides matching TRBD1. V lost 3 bases and J lost 7; bases outside the gene matches: 9. Germline V lookup: CDR1 SGDLS, CDR2 YYNGEE. This CDR3 comprises 14 residues. DNA for the CDR3: TGTGCCAGCAGCGCCCTAGGTACAGGGGATGAAGCTTTCTTT. Its translation: CASSALGTGDEAFF.

This chain links TRBV4-2 with TRBJ1-1; TRBD1 matches at 9 bases. Germline V gene lookup returns CDR1 LGHNA and CDR2 YNFKEQ. The CDR3 runs 15 residues. V lost 2 bases and J lost 1; bases outside the gene matches: 2. The CDR3 sequence is CASSQWTGANTEAFF. The CDR3 region has the DNA TGTGCCAGCAGCCAATGGACAGGGGCGAACACTGAAGCTTTCTTT.

The chain links TRBV13 to TRBJ2-7; the match to TRBD1 covers 7 bases. This CDR3 contains 15 residues. The trim removed 5 bases at V and 1 base at J, leaving 8 bases unmatched. CDR1 is PRHDT and CDR2 is FYEKMQ in the germline V gene (reference sequence). CDR3: CASSGTEVWSYEQYF. The CDR3 nucleotides read TGTGCCAGCAGCGGGACAGAAGTTTGGTCCTACGAGCAGTACTTC.

This clone showed up just once. V gene TRBV7-2 combines with J gene TRBJ2-7; weak D call: TRBD2 (6 bases). Looked up from germline, CDR1 is SGHTA and CDR2 is FQGNSA. The CDR3 runs 15 residues. Trimming pared 5 bases from V and 7 bases from J, leaving 21 bases between. In DNA form, the CDR3 reads TGTGCCAGCAGCCCCGGGAGCGGGCCTTTGTGGGAGCAGTACTTC. It translates to CASSPGSGPLWEQYF.

The chain is built from TRBV11-2 and TRBJ1-4; no clear D gene. Germline CDR1 reads SGHAT; CDR2 reads FQNNGV. V shed 7 bases and J shed 4 bases, with 16 bases lying between them. The CDR3 runs to 15 residues. This CDR3 is CASTLRRGGNEKLFF. CDR3 coding DNA: TGTGCCAGCACTCTAAGGCGGGGAGGTAATGAAAAACTGTTTTTT.

This sequence joins TRBV4-2 and TRBJ1-4, with a tentative D call TRBD1 (6 bases). The CDR3 is 16 residues long. The V gene's germline CDR1 is LGHNA and CDR2 YNFKEQ. Trimming took 3 bases from V and 8 from J, leaving 19 bases between them. The CDR3 sequence is CASSQIGGRGGEKLFF. CDR3 in DNA: TGTGCCAGCAGCCAGATCGGGGGCAGGGGAGGCGAAAAACTGTTTTTT.

The chain combines TRBV12-5 with TRBJ1-2; the D gene is possibly TRBD1 (5 bases). CDR1 is LGHNT, CDR2 FRNRAP, per germline. This CDR3 comprises 17 residues. Trimming shortened V by 0 bases and J by 0 bases, and 14 bases separated the two germline ends. The DNA of the CDR3 is TGTGCTAGTGGTTTGGTACGTGGGGGAGGCACTAACTATGGCTACACCTTC. Translated, it gives CASGLVRGGGTNYGYTF.

The chain is built from TRBV5-6 and TRBJ2-1; D remains unclear. Trimming pared 0 bases from V and 0 bases from J, leaving 7 bases between. The length of the CDR3 is 15 residues. The V gene's germline CDR1 is SGHDT and CDR2 YYEEEE. The CDR3 protein is CASSLGRSSYNEQFF. The CDR3 coding sequence is TGTGCCAGCAGCTTGGGACGAAGCTCCTACAATGAGCAGTTCTTC.

The chain has TRBV9 and TRBJ2-1, with 9 bases fitting TRBD1. The CDR3 covers 14 residues. Trimming at V came to 3 bases and at J to 8 bases, leaving 6 bases not matched to a gene. Germline loops: CDR1 SGDLS, CDR2 YYNGEE. CDR3 bases: TGTGCCAGCAGCGCCTGGACAGGGGTGGATGAGCAGTTCTTC. It specifies CASSAWTGVDEQFF.

V and J are TRBV7-2 and TRBJ1-5; D gene uncertain. Trimming pared 5 bases from V and 0 bases from J, leaving 11 bases between. CDR1 and CDR2 (germline): SGHTA, FQGNSA. CDR3 length equals 15 residues. The DNA of the CDR3 is TGTGCCAGCAGCCCCGACGGGAATAGCAATCAGCCCCAGCATTTT. This encodes CASSPDGNSNQPQHF.

This rearrangement joins TRBV9 to TRBJ2-1; D gene ambiguous. The CDR3 loop spans 13 amino acids. Per the germline V gene, CDR1 is SGDLS and CDR2 is YYNGEE. Trimming left V 0 bases short and J 9 bases short, with 10 bases between. For the CDR3, the DNA is TGTGCCAGCAGCGTAGTGGGCCTTTCTGAGCAGTTCTTC. Its translation is CASSVVGLSEQFF. Full variable domain (remainder filled in from reference TRBV9 and TRBJ2-1): DSGVTQTPKHLITATGQRVTLRCSPRSGDLSVYWYQQSLDQGLQFLIQYYNGEERAKGNILERFSAQQFPDLHSELNLSSLELGDSALYFCASSVVGLSEQFFGPGTRLTVL.

This chain links TRBV7-9 with TRBJ1-2; no reliable D call. The CDR3 loop spans 15 amino acids. V dropped 2 bases and J dropped 4 bases, with 14 bases sitting between them. In germline, CDR1 is SEHNR, CDR2 FQNEAQ (reference sequence). The CDR3 region has the DNA TGTGCCAGCAGCTTATCTCACGCAGAGCTCTATGGCTACACCTTC. It yields the protein CASSLSHAELYGYTF.

The genes are TRBV4-1 and TRBJ1-3, with a possible D match to TRBD1 (5 bases). The V end was cut by 0 bases, the J end by 8 bases, with 14 bases between. From germline, CDR1 is MGHRA and CDR2 YSYEKL. This CDR3 has 15 residues. The CDR3 reads CASSQEPGSVDTIYF. The CDR3 DNA sequence: TGCGCCAGCAGCCAAGAACCAGGGTCAGTGGACACCATATATTTT.

This clone was detected only once. V and J are TRBV7-9 and TRBJ2-1; D gene unclear. The CDR3 covers 15 residues. CDR1 is SEHNR and CDR2 is FQNEAQ in the germline V gene (reference sequence). V lost 2 bases to trimming and J lost 6 bases, with 14 bases between them. CDR3: CASSLQASRPNEQFF. CDR3 nucleotides: TGTGCCAGCAGCTTACAGGCTAGTCGCCCCAATGAGCAGTTCTTC.

As DNA, the CDR3 is TGTGCCAGCAGTGAATCAGGCTCCTTCAATATGAACACTGAAGCTTTCTTT. This gives the protein CASSESGSFNMNTEAFF. The chain uses TRBV2 and TRBJ1-1; D not resolved. The germline V and J ends were trimmed by 2 bases and 0 bases, with 16 bases remaining between them. Germline V lookup: CDR1 SNHLY, CDR2 FYNNEI. The length of the CDR3 is 17 residues.

Regarding this clone: The sample contains more than one DNA sequence encoding this CDR3. The chain recombines TRBV11-2 with TRBJ1-6, with D unclear. This CDR3 contains 17 residues. Germline-derived CDR1 and CDR2 are SGHAT and FQNNGV. V was clipped by 2 bases and J by 4 bases, with 15 bases between them. The CDR3 here is CASSLFSRPRYNSPLHF. The CDR3 DNA reads TGTGCCAGCAGCTTATTCTCGCGGCCGAGATATAATTCACCCCTCCACTTT.

The rearrangement joins TRBV10-3 to TRBJ1-1; no clear D. CDR1 ENHRY and CDR2 SYGVKD come from the germline V gene. This CDR3 region has 12 residues. The ends were cut back, 3 bases at V and 0 bases at J, with 2 bases in the middle. CDR3 sequence (DNA): TGTGCCATCAGTGACATGAACACTGAAGCTTTCTTT. Translation: CAISDMNTEAFF.